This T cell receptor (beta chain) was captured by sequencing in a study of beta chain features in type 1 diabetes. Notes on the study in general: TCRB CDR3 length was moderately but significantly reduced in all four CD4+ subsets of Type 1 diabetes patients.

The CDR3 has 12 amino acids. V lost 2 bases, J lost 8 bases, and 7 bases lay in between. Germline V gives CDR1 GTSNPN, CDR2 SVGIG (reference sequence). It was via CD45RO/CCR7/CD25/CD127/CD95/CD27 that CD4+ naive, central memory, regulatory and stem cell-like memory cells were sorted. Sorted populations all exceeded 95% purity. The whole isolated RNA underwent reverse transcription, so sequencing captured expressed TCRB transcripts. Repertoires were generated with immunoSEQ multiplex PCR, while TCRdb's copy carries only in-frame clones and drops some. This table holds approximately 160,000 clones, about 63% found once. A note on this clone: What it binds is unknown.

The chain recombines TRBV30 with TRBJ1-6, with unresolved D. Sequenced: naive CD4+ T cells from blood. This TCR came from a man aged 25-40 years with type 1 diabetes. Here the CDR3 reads CAWSRRDSPLHF. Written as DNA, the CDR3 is TGTGCCTGGAGTCGACGTGATTCACCCCTCCACTTT.